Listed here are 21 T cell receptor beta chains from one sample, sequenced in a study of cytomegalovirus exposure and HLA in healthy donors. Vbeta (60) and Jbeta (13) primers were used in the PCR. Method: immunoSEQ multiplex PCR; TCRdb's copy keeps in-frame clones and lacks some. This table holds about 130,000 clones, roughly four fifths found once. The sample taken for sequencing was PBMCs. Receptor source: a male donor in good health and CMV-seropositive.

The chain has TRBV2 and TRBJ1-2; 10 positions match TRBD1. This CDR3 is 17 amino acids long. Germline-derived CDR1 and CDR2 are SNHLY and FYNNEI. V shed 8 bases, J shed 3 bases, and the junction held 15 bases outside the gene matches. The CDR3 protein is CASSRTGTGEGYYGYTF. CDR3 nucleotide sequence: TGTGCCAGCTCAAGAACCGGGACAGGGGAAGGGTACTATGGCTACACCTTC.

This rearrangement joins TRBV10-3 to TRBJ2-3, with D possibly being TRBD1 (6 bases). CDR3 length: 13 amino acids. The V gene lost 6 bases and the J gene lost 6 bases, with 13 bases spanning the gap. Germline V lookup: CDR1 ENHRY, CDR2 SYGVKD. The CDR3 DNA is TGTGCCATCAGAGGGGACAATGGGGATACGCAGTATTTT. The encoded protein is CAIRGDNGDTQYF.

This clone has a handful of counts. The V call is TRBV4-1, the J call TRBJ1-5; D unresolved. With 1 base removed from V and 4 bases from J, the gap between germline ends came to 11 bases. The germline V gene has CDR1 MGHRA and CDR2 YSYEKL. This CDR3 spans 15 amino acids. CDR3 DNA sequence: TGCGCCAGCAGCCAAGTCTTACAGCGGAATCAGCCCCAGCATTTT. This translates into CASSQVLQRNQPQHF.

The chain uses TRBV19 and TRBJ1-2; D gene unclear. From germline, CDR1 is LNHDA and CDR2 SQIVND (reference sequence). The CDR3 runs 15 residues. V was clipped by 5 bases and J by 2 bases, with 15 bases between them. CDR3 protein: CASSALFLRNYGYTF. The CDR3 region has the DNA TGTGCCAGTAGTGCCTTATTCCTTCGGAACTATGGCTACACCTTC.

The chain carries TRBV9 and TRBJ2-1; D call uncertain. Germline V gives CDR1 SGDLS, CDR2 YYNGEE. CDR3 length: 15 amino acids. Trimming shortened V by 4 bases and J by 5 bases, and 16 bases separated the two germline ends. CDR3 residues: CASSLFNSQNNEQFF. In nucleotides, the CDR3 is TGTGCCAGCAGCCTCTTCAATAGCCAGAACAATGAGCAGTTCTTC.

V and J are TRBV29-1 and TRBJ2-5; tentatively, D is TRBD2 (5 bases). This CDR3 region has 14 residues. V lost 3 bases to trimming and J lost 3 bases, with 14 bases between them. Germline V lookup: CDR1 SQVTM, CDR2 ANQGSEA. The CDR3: CSVDPGMGKETQYF. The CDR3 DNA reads TGCAGCGTTGATCCGGGGATGGGAAAAGAGACCCAGTACTTC.

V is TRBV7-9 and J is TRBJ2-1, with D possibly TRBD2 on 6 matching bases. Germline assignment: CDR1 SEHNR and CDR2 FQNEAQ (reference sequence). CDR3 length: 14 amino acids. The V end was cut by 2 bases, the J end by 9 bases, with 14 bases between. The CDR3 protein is CASSLSPGAGEQFF. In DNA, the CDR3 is TGTGCCAGCAGCTTATCCCCCGGAGCGGGTGAGCAGTTCTTC.

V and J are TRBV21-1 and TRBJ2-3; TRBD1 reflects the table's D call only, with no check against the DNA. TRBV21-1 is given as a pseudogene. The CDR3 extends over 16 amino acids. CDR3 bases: TGTGCCAGCAGCAAAGCGGGGACAGGGGGCACAGATACGCAGTATTTT. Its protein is CASSKAGTGGTDTQYF.

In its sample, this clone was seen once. CDR3 nucleotides: TGTGCCAGCAGTGAACCCAGGGGTACCTACGAGCAGTACTTC. Translating it yields CASSEPRGTYEQYF. This chain uses TRBV6-1 with TRBJ2-7, with D perhaps matching TRBD1 (6 bases). Trimming took off 2 bases at V and 2 bases at J, with 10 bases between the two ends. Germline CDR1 reads MNHNS; CDR2 reads SASEGT. There are 14 residues in the CDR3.

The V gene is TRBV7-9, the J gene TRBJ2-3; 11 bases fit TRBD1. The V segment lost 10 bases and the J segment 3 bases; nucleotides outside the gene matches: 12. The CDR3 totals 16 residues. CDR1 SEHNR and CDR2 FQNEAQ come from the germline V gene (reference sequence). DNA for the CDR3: TGTGCCACTGGACAGGGGGCCACGAAAAAAACAGATACGCAGTATTTT. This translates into CATGQGATKKTDTQYF. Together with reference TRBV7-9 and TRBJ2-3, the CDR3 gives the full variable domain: DTGVSQNPRHKITKRGQNVTFRCDPISEHNRLYWYRQTLGQGPEFLTYFQNEAQLEKSRLLSDRFSAERPKGSFSTLEIQRTEQGDSAMYLCATGQGATKKTDTQYFGPGTRLTVL.

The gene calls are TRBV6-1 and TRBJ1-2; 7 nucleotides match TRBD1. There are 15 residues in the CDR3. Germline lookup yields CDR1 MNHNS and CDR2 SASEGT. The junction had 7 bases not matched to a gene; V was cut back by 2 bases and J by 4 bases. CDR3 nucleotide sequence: TGTGCCAGCAGTGAACGGGGAGACAGGGTCTATGGCTACACCTTC. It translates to CASSERGDRVYGYTF.

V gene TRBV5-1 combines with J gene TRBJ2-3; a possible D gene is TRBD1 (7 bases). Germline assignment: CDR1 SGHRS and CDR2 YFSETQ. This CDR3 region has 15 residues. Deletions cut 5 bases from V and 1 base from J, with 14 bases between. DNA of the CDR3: TGCGCCAGCAGGGAGGGGGCGGGCGGCACAGATACGCAGTATTTT. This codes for CASREGAGGTDTQYF.

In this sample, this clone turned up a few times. This CDR3 reads CASSWTGDEQYF. Here the CDR3 DNA reads TGTGCCAGCAGCTGGACAGGGGATGAGCAGTACTTC. The chain joins TRBV7-9 to TRBJ2-5; 9 bases are a match to TRBD1. V lost 4 bases, J lost 11 bases, and 5 bases stayed unmatched. This CDR3 is built from 12 residues. Germline V gene lookup returns CDR1 SEHNR and CDR2 FQNEAQ (reference sequence).

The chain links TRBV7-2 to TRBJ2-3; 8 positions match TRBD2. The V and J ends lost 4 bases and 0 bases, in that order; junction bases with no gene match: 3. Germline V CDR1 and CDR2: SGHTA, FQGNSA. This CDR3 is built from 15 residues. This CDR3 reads CASSWTSLSTDTQYF. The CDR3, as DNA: TGTGCCAGCAGCTGGACTAGCCTTAGCACAGATACGCAGTATTTT.

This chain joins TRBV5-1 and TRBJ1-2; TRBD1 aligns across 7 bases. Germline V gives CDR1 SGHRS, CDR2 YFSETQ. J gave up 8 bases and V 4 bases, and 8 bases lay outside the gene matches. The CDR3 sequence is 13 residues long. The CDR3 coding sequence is TGCGCCAGCAGCCTCGGTGGACAGGAAGGCTACACCTTC. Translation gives CASSLGGQEGYTF.

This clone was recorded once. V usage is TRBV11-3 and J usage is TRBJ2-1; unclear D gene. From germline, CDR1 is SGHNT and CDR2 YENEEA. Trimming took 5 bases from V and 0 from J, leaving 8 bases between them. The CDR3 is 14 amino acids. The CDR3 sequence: CASSPQRSYNEQFF. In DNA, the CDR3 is TGTGCCAGCAGCCCCCAGCGCTCCTACAATGAGCAGTTCTTC.

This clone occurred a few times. In DNA, the CDR3 is TGTGCCAGCGCTAGGGGGAACGTGCGACAAGAGACCCAGTACTTC. Translation gives CASARGNVRQETQYF. The chain links TRBV7-2 to TRBJ2-5, with D possibly matching TRBD1 (6 bases). The CDR3 loop spans 15 amino acids. V was shortened by 8 bases and J by 2 bases, with 18 bases between the two germline ends. Germline CDR1 SGHTA, CDR2 FQGNSA.

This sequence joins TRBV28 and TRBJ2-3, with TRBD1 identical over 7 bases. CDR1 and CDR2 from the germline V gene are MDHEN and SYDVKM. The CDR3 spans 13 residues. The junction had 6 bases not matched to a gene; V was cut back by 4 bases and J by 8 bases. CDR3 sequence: CASSSPDRVTQYF. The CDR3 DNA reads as TGTGCCAGCAGTTCCCCCGACAGGGTTACGCAGTATTTT.

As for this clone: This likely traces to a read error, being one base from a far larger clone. The CDR3 DNA follows: TGTGCCAGCAGCTTAGAGGGGGGGAGGGGCACCGGGGATCTGTTTTTT. This codes for CASSLEGGRGTGDLFF. The chain employs TRBV7-8 and TRBJ2-2, with D perhaps matching TRBD2 (7 bases). Looked up from germline, CDR1 is SGHVS and CDR2 is FQNEAQ. The CDR3 covers 16 residues.

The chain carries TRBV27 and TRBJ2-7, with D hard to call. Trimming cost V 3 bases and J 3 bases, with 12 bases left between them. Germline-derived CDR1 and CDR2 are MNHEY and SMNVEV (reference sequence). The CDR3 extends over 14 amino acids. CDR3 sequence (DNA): TGTGCCAGCAGTTTGGGCCGGTTAGGCTACGAGCAGTACTTC. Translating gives CASSLGRLGYEQYF.

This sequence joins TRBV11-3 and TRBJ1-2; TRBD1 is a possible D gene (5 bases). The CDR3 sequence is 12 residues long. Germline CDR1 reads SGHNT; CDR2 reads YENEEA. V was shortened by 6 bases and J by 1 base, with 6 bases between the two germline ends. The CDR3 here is CASRGLNYGYTF. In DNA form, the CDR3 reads TGTGCCAGCAGGGGGCTTAACTATGGCTACACCTTC.